This TCR beta chain was retrieved from a study of technical replicates of blood from a few donors. Profiled with immunoSEQ multiplex PCR; TCRdb holds only in-frame clones, not every one. The data show about 81,000 clones, 75% to 90% seen once. After removal of 5 bases from V and 3 bases from J, the junction contained 23 bases not matched to a gene. This CDR3 contains 19 residues. Germline V CDR1 and CDR2: SGHNT, YYREEE (reference sequence). This clone was recorded once. The V call is TRBV5-4, the J call TRBJ2-7; 7 bases align to TRBD1. Sequencing was performed on PBMCs. This sequence originates from a human donor in good health. Some clones in this sample may be carry-over from other donors' samples. The CDR3 loop reads CASRSGKLRDSGFLYEQYF. CDR3 DNA: TGTGCCAGCAGGAGTGGGAAACTCCGGGACAGCGGTTTCCTCTACGAGCAGTACTTC.